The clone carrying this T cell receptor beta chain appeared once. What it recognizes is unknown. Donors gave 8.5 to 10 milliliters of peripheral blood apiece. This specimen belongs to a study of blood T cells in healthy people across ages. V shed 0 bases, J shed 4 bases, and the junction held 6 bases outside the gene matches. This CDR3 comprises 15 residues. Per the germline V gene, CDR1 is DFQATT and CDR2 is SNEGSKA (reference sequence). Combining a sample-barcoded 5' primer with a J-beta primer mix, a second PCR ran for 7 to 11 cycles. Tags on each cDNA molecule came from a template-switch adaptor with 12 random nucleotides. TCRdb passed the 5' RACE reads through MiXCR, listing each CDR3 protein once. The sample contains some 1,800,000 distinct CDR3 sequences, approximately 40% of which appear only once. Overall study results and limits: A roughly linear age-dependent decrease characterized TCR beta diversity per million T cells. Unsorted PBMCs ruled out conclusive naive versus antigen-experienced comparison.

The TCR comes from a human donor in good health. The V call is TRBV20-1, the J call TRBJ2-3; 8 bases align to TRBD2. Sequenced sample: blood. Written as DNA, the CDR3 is TGCAGTGCTAGAGATCCGAGCGGGAGAGCAGATACGCAGTATTTT. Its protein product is CSARDPSGRADTQYF.